The source of this T cell receptor beta chain is a study of T cell repertoires in cytomegalovirus infection. For the study at large: In public TCR beta signatures, there were indications of both CMV infection and matching HLA type. Study-level findings and limits: The study found HLA-C-restricted CMV-specific TCR beta clonotypes dominating the ex vivo response. Cumulative public TCR beta family frequency identified carriers of CMV plus the relevant HLA.

TCRdb reprocessed the reads via MiXCR and lists one record per CDR3 protein. The sample records some 57,000 distinct CDR3 sequences, roughly 34% being singletons. Note on this clonotype: Its antigen remains unidentified.

The TCR originated in a human donor in good health (CMV status not recorded). Some clones in this sample may be carry-over from other donors' samples. Sequencing was done on a sample of PBMCs, sequenced either directly or after in vitro stimulation (not recorded which).

Written as DNA, the CDR3 is TGTGCCGGAGGACAGGGCACCTACGAGCAGTACTTC. Its protein product is CAGGQGTYEQYF. The chain couples TRBV7-9 to TRBJ2-7; TRBD1 agrees at 8 bases. Germline trimming cut 11 bases from V and 2 bases from J; bases unmatched to any gene: 5. Germline V lookup: CDR1 SEHNR, CDR2 FQNEAQ (reference sequence). The CDR3 is made up of 12 amino acids.